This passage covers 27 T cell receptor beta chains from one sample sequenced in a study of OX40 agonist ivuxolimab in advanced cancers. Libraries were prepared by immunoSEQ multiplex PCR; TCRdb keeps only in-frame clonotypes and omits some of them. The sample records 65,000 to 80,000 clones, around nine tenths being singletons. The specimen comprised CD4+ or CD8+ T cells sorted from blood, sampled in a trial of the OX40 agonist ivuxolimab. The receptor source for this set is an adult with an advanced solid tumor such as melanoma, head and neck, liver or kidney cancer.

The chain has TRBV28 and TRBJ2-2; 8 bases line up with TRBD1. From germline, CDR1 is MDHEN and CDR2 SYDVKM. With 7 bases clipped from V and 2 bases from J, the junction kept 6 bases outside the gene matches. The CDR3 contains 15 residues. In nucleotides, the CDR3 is TGTGCCAGCAACAGGGGGTATGGTAACACCGGGGAGCTGTTTTTT. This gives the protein CASNRGYGNTGELFF.

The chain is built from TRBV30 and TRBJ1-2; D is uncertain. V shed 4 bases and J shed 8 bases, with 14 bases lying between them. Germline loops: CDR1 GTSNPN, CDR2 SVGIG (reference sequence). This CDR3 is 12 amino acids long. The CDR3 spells CAWKRLLEGYTF. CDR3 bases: TGTGCCTGGAAAAGGCTGCTAGAGGGCTACACCTTC.

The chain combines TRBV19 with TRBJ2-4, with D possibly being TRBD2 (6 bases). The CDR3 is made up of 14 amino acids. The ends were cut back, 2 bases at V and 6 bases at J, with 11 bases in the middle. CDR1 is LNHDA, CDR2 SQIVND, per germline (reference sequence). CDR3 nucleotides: TGTGCCAGTAGTATAACGGGAGTTATAAACATTCAGTACTTC. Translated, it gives CASSITGVINIQYF.

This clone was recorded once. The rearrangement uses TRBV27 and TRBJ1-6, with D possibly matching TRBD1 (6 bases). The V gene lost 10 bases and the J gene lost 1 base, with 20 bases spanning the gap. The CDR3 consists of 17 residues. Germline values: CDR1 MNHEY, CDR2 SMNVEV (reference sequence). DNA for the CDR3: TGTGCCACCTCCCTTACGTCAGGGGTGTCCTATAATTCACCCCTCCACTTT. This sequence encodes CATSLTSGVSYNSPLHF.

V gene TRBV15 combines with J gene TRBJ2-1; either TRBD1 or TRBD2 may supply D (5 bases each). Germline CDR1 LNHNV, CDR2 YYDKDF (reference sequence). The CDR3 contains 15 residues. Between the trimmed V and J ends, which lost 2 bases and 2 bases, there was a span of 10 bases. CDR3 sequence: CATSRLGTAYNEQFF. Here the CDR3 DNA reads TGTGCCACCAGCAGACTGGGGACGGCCTACAATGAGCAGTTCTTC.

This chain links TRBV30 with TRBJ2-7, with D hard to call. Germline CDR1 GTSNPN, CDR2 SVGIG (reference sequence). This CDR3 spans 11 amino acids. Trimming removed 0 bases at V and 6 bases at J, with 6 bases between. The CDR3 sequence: CAWSVRSEQYF. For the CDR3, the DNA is TGTGCCTGGAGTGTACGGAGCGAGCAGTACTTC.

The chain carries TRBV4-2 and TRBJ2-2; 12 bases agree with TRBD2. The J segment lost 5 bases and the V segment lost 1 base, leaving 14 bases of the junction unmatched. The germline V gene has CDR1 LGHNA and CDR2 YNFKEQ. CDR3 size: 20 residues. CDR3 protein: CASSQVLAGGWEGLTGELFF. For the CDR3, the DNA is TGTGCCAGCAGCCAAGTACTAGCGGGAGGTTGGGAAGGATTGACCGGGGAGCTGTTTTTT.

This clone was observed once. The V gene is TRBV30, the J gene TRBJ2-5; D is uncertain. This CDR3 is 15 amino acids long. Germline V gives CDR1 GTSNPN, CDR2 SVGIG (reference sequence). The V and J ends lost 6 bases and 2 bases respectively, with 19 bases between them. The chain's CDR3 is CACSRPHRGQETQYF. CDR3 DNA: TGTGCCTGTTCTCGGCCCCACCGTGGACAAGAGACCCAGTACTTC.

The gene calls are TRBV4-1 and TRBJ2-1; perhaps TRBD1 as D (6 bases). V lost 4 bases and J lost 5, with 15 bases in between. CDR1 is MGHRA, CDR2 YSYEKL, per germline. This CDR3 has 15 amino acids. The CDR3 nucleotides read TGCGCCAGCAGCCCTACCGGGACAAACAACAATGAGCAGTTCTTC. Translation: CASSPTGTNNNEQFF.

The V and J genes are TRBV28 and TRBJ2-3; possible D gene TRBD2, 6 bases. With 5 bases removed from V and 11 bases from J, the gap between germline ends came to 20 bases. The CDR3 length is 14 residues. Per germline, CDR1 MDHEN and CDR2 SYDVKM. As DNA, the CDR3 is TGTGCCAGCAGTGAAACCCTTAGCGGAGTAGTGCAGTATTTT. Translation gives CASSETLSGVVQYF.

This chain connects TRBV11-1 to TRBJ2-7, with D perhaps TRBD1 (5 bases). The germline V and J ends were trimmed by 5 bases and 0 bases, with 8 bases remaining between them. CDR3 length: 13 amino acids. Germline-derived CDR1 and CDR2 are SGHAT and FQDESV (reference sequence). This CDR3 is CASSLTDSYEQYF. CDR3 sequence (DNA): TGTGCCAGCAGCCTGACAGACTCCTACGAGCAGTACTTC.

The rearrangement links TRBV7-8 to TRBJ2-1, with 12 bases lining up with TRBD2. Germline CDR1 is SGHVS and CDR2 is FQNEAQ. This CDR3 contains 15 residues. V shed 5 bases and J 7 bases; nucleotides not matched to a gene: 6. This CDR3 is CASSLLAGGVNEQFF. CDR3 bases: TGTGCCAGCAGCCTACTAGCGGGGGGTGTGAATGAGCAGTTCTTC.

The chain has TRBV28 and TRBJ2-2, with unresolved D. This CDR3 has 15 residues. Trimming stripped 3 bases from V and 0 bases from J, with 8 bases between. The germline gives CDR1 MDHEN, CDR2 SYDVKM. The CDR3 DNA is TGTGCCAGCAGTTTTTCGTTCGCGAACACCGGGGAGCTGTTTTTT. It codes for CASSFSFANTGELFF.

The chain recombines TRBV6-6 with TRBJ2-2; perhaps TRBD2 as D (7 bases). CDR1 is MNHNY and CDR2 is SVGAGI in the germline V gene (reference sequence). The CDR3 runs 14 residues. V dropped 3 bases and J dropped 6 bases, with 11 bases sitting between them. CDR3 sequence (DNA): TGTGCCAGCAGTTATTGGGGGGGCGCCGGGGAGCTGTTTTTT. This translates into CASSYWGGAGELFF.

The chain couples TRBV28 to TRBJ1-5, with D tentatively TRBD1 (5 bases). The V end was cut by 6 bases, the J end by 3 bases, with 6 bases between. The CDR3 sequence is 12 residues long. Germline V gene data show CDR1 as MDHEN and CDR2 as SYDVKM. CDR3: CASRGPNQPQHF. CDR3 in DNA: TGTGCCAGCAGGGGGCCCAATCAGCCCCAGCATTTT.

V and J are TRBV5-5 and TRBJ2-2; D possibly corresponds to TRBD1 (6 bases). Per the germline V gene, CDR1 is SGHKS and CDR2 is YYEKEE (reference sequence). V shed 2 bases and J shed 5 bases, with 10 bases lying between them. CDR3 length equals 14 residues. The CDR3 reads CASSFRDTTGELFF. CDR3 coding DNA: TGTGCCAGCAGCTTCCGGGACACGACCGGGGAGCTGTTTTTT. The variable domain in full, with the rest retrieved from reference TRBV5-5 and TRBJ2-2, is DAGVTQSPTHLIKTRGQQVTLRCSPISGHKSVSWYQQVLGQGPQFIFQYYEKEERGRGNFPDRFSARQFPNYSSELNVNALLLGDSALYLCASSFRDTTGELFFGEGSRLTVL.

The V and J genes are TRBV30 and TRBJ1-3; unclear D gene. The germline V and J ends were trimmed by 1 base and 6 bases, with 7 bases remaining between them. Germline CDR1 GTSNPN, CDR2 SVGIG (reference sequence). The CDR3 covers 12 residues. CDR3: CAWSGLTNTIYF. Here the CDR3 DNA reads TGTGCCTGGAGTGGACTGACAAACACCATATATTTT.

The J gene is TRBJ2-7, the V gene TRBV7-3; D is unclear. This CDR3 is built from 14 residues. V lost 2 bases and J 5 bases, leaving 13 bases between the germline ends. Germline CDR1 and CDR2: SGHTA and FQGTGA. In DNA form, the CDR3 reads TGTGCCAGCAGCTTAGCGGTCTACGGAGACGAGCAGTACTTC. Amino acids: CASSLAVYGDEQYF. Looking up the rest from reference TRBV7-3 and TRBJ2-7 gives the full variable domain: GAGVSQTPSNKVTEKGKYVELRCDPISGHTALYWYRQSLGQGPEFLIYFQGTGAADDSGLPNDRFFAVRPEGSVSTLKIQRTERGDSAVYLCASSLAVYGDEQYFGPGTRLTVT.

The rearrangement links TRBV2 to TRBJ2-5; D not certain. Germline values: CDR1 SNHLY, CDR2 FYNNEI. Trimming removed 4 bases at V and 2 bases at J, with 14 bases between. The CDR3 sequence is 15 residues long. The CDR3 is CASSALKDVQETQYF. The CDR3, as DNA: TGTGCCAGCAGTGCCTTGAAGGACGTTCAAGAGACCCAGTACTTC.

The CDR3 here is CASPGLAGGLYANTGELFF. CDR3 nucleotides: TGTGCAAGTCCCGGACTAGCGGGGGGTCTATACGCGAACACCGGGGAGCTGTTTTTT. This chain connects TRBV12-2 to TRBJ2-2; the D call of TRBD2 is as the table states it, not checked on the DNA. TRBV12-2 is recorded as a pseudogene. This CDR3 is 19 amino acids long.

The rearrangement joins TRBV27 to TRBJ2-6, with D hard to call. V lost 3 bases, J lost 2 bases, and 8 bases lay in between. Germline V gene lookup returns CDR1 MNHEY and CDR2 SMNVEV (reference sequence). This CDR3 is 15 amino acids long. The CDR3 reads CASSLWPPGANVLTF. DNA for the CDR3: TGTGCCAGCAGTTTGTGGCCCCCTGGGGCCAACGTCCTGACTTTC.

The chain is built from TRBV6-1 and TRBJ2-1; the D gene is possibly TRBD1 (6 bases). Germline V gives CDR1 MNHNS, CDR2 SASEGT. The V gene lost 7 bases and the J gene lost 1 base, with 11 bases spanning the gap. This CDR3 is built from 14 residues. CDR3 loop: CASIPGVSYNEQFF. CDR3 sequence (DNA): TGTGCCAGCATCCCAGGGGTTTCCTACAATGAGCAGTTCTTC.

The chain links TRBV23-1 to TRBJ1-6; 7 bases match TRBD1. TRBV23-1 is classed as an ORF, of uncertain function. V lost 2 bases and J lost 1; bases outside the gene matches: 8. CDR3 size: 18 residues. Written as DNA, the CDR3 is TGCGCCAGCAGTCAAAGGGGGCTGGCGAGTTCCTATAATTCACCCCTCCACTTT. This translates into CASSQRGLASSYNSPLHF.

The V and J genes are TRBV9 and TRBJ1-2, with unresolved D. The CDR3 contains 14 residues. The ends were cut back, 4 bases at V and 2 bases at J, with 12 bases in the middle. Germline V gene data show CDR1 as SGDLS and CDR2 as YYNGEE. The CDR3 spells CASSPSGRNYGYTF. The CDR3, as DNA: TGTGCCAGCAGCCCTTCTGGACGGAACTATGGCTACACCTTC.

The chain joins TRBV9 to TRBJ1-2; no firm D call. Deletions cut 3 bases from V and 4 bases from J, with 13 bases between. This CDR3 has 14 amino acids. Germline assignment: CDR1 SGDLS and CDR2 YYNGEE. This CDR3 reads CASSAGYSSYGYTF. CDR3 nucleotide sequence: TGTGCCAGCAGCGCCGGATACTCAAGCTATGGCTACACCTTC.

CDR3: CAISNQVYEQYF. The CDR3 bases are TGTGCCATCAGCAATCAAGTGTACGAGCAGTACTTC. This chain links TRBV10-3 with TRBJ2-7, with no clear D. CDR1 is ENHRY and CDR2 is SYGVKD in the germline V gene. V dropped 6 bases and J dropped 4 bases, with 10 bases sitting between them. The CDR3 length is 12 residues.

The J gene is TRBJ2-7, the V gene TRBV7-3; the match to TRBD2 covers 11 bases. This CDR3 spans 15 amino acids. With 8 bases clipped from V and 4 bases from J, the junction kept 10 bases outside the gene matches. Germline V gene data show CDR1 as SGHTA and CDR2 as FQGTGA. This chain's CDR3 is CASASGLADSYEQYF. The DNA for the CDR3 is TGTGCCAGCGCGTCGGGACTAGCGGATTCTTACGAGCAGTACTTC.